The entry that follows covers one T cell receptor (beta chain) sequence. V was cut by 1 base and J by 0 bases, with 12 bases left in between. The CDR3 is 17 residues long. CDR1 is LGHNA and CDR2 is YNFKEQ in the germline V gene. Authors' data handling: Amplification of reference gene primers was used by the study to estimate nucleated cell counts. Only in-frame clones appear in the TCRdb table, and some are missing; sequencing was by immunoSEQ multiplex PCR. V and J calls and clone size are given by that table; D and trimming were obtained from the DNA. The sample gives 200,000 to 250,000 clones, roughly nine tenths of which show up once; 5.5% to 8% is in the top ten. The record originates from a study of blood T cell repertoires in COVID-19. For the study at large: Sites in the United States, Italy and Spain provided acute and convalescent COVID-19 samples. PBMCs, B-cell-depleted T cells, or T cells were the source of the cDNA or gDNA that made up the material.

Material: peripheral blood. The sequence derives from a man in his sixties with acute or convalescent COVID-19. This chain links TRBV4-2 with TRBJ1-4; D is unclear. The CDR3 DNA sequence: TGTGCCAGCAGCCAAGGTCGAACACCAGCAACTAATGAAAAACTGTTTTTT. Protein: CASSQGRTPATNEKLFF.